Below are 16 T cell receptor beta chains sequenced from a single sample in a study of T cell repertoires in cytomegalovirus infection. Their antigens are not known. TCRdb passed the reads through MiXCR, listing each CDR3 protein once. The data hold around 47,000 distinct CDR3 sequences, with 15% to 20% observed a single time. The sample consisted of CD8+ T cells from cultured PBMCs, taken from culture after CMV antigen stimulation. The receptors stem from a human donor in good health (CMV status not recorded). Some clones in this sample may be carry-over from other donors' samples.

A few counts support this clonotype. This sequence joins TRBV7-9 and TRBJ2-3, with D tentatively TRBD1 (5 bases). This CDR3 spans 16 amino acids. Per germline, CDR1 SEHNR and CDR2 FQNEAQ (reference sequence). Trimming cost V 5 bases and J 4 bases, with 19 bases left between them. The CDR3 DNA is TGTGCCAGCAGCACTGTCGGACACCTATCCGCAGATACGCAGTATTTT. It codes for CASSTVGHLSADTQYF.

The V call is TRBV12-3 or TRBV12-4, the J call TRBJ2-2; TRBD1 is a possible D gene (7 bases). V lost 6 bases and J 4 bases, leaving 15 bases between the germline ends. CDR3 length: 15 residues. The CDR3 DNA is TGTGCCAGCAGGACGACAGGGAGGAGCACCGGGGAGCTGTTTTTT. Translation gives CASRTTGRSTGELFF.

The chain recombines TRBV10-3 with TRBJ2-3, with D hard to call. The CDR3 spans 11 residues. Germline V gene lookup returns CDR1 ENHRY and CDR2 SYGVKD. V dropped 6 bases and J dropped 2 bases, with 3 bases sitting between them. In DNA form, the CDR3 reads TGTGCCATCAGGAACACAGATACGCAGTATTTT. Amino acids: CAIRNTDTQYF.

In this sample, this clonotype turned up a few times. The chain uses TRBV20-1 and TRBJ1-1; weak D call: TRBD1 (5 bases). This CDR3 has 12 amino acids. Germline-derived CDR1 and CDR2 are DFQATT and SNEGSKA (reference sequence). The V end was cut by 2 bases, the J end by 4 bases, with 8 bases between. DNA of the CDR3: TGCAGTGCTAGACAGGGTGGCACTGAAGCTTTCTTT. It yields the protein CSARQGGTEAFF.

V and J are TRBV27 and TRBJ2-1; D gene uncertain. The germline V and J ends were trimmed by 7 bases and 8 bases, with 12 bases remaining between them. The CDR3 has 12 amino acids. CDR1 MNHEY and CDR2 SMNVEV come from the germline V gene (reference sequence). Here the CDR3 reads CASISRRDEQFF. CDR3 nucleotides: TGTGCCAGCATATCAAGACGGGATGAGCAGTTCTTC.

The J gene is TRBJ1-5, the V gene TRBV3-1; D is unclear. Looked up from germline, CDR1 is LGHDT and CDR2 is YNNKEL (reference sequence). Trimming took 4 bases from V and 2 from J, leaving 9 bases between them. The length of the CDR3 is 14 residues. CDR3 DNA: TGTGCCAGCAGCCCAGGACCGGGCAATCAGCCCCAGCATTTT. Amino acids: CASSPGPGNQPQHF.

The sample holds many counts of this clonotype. The chain uses TRBV7-9 and TRBJ1-1; 7 positions agree with TRBD1. CDR1 and CDR2 from the germline V gene are SEHNR and FQNEAQ (reference sequence). This CDR3 contains 14 residues. V was clipped by 4 bases and J by 10 bases; unmatched bases: 12. The CDR3 DNA is TGTGCCAGCAGCTCGGGGACAGTCGCTCAGGGAGCTTTCTTT. Translation: CASSSGTVAQGAFF.

This clonotype was detected a few times. One junction end does not reproduce the germline sequence, and a read error may be involved. The gene calls are TRBV27 and TRBJ2-1; D call uncertain. Germline V gene data show CDR1 as MNHEY and CDR2 as SMNVEV (reference sequence). The CDR3 runs 11 residues. CDR3 bases: TGTGCCAGCACTTTAAAAGATGAGCAGTTCTTC. It specifies CASTLKDEQFF.

This clonotype was counted only a few times. V usage is TRBV11-2 and J usage is TRBJ2-1; 10 bases align to TRBD2. With V trimmed by 0 bases and J by 10 bases, 9 bases remained unmatched. CDR3 size: 16 residues. Germline V gene lookup returns CDR1 SGHAT and CDR2 FQNNGV. The CDR3 DNA reads TGTGCCAGCAGCTTAGAAGGGGCTAGCGGGGGCCTCGAGCAGTTCTTC. It codes for CASSLEGASGGLEQFF.

The J gene is TRBJ1-5, the V gene TRBV27, with 7 bases that match TRBD1. V shed 10 bases and J 5 bases; nucleotides not matched to a gene: 8. The germline CDR1 and CDR2 sequences are MNHEY and SMNVEV (reference sequence). The CDR3 has 13 amino acids. The CDR3 DNA follows: TGTGCCATCCCACAGGGGACGGATCAGCCCCAGCATTTT. This translates into CAIPQGTDQPQHF.

This clonotype was observed a few times. The chain carries TRBV7-2 and TRBJ2-7; TRBD2 aligns across 9 bases. Germline V CDR1 and CDR2: SGHTA, FQGNSA. The CDR3 has 14 residues. After removal of 5 bases from V and 3 bases from J, the junction contained 5 bases not matched to a gene. The CDR3 DNA is TGTGCCAGCAGCCAAGCGGGGGGCTTCTACGAGCAGTACTTC. Translation: CASSQAGGFYEQYF. Filled out from reference TRBV7-2 and TRBJ2-7, the complete variable domain reads GAGVSQSPSNKVTEKGKDVELRCDPISGHTALYWYRQSLGQGLEFLIYFQGNSAPDKSGLPSDRFSAERTGGSVSTLTIQRTQQEDSAVYLCASSQAGGFYEQYFGPGTRLTVT.

This clonotype was observed a few times. J is TRBJ2-3 and V is TRBV11-2, with 13 bases aligning to TRBD2. CDR3 length: 21 residues. V was clipped by 1 base and J by 5 bases; unmatched bases: 18. Germline V gives CDR1 SGHAT, CDR2 FQNNGV. The CDR3 loop reads CASSLVPHTRLAGGQGDTQYF. The CDR3 DNA reads as TGTGCCAGCAGCTTAGTCCCGCATACTAGACTAGCGGGGGGCCAGGGAGATACGCAGTATTTT.

The genes are TRBV6-6 and TRBJ1-1, with D maybe TRBD1 (5 bases). The CDR3 has 17 residues. The germline CDR1 and CDR2 sequences are MNHNY and SVGAGI (reference sequence). V lost 1 base, J lost 0 bases, and 15 bases lay in between. The CDR3 sequence is CASSYWSSGTVNTEAFF. DNA of the CDR3: TGTGCCAGCAGTTACTGGTCTTCTGGGACGGTGAACACTGAAGCTTTCTTT.

The chain links TRBV20-1 to TRBJ2-4; D not certain. This CDR3 is 15 amino acids long. CDR1 and CDR2 (germline): DFQATT, SNEGSKA (reference sequence). The V gene lost 4 bases and the J gene lost 0 bases, with 13 bases spanning the gap. The CDR3 region has the DNA TGCAGTGCTATATCGGAGACCATAGCCAAAAACATTCAGTACTTC. It specifies CSAISETIAKNIQYF.

The chain carries TRBV7-2 and TRBJ1-6; 9 nucleotides agree with TRBD1. The V gene's germline CDR1 is SGHTA and CDR2 FQGNSA. The ends lost 4 bases at V and 3 bases at J; junction bases unmatched: 7. The CDR3 runs 17 residues. The CDR3 region has the DNA TGTGCCAGCAGCTCAACCGGGACAGGGTTCTATAATTCACCCCTCCACTTT. Amino acids: CASSSTGTGFYNSPLHF.

The chain has TRBV12-5 and TRBJ1-1; D ambiguous. The CDR3 is made up of 12 amino acids. Looked up from germline, CDR1 is LGHNT and CDR2 is FRNRAP. The V end lost 2 bases, the J end lost 5 bases, and 6 bases lay between the germline ends. CDR3 nucleotides: TGTGCTAGTGGTTTGATCAAAACTGAAGCTTTCTTT. Translated, it gives CASGLIKTEAFF.